A single T cell receptor (beta chain) is shown here with its context. Its ends do not fully match the called genes, so a read error is possible. These data are taken from a study of control samples from healthy donors and cancer patients. Measured with immunoSEQ multiplex PCR; TCRdb has only the in-frame clones, and not every one. The data show 130,000 to 150,000 clones, 85% to 95% seen once. Looked up from germline, CDR1 is MGHRA and CDR2 is YSYEKL. CDR3 length equals 15 residues. The sequence was collected from a man aged 55 to 69 with colorectal cancer. The rearrangement links TRBV4-1 to TRBJ2-3; D might be TRBD1 (6 bases). The source material was PBMCs. The CDR3 spells CASSHKDRDTNTQYF. The CDR3 DNA sequence: TGCGCCAGCAGCCACAAAGACCGGGACACAAATACGCAGTATTTT.